One T cell receptor (beta chain) is described in this entry. The antigen is undetermined. The data derive from a study of vaccination effects on CD4 cells after COVID-19. Study results and limitations: The study dataset contains few convalescent patients and includes no early post-infection timepoints.

Clones were sequenced by immunoSEQ multiplex PCR, and TCRdb holds only the in-frame ones, with some missing. The sample lists 25,000 to 35,000 clones, roughly 80% occurring once. ViraFEST assay sequencing came after antigen-specific CD4+ T cells were expanded with viral peptide pools. Researchers isolated CD4+ T cells once ten to eleven days of culture had elapsed. Every participant took two doses of the BNT162b2 or mRNA-1273 vaccine. Half the medium was replaced with IL-2 medium on days 3 and 7. Trimming removed 2 bases at V and 1 base at J, with 7 bases between. From germline, CDR1 is SGHDT and CDR2 YYEEEE. The CDR3 length is 14 residues.

This receptor was taken from a human donor who received a COVID-19 vaccine. The genes are TRBV5-6 and TRBJ1-3; the D is unclear. Sequenced here: CD4+ T cells from PBMCs cultured with HCoV-NL63 spike peptides, sampled after COVID-19 vaccination. This CDR3 reads CASSFGRSGNTIYF. CDR3 coding DNA: TGTGCCAGCAGCTTCGGACGGTCTGGAAACACCATATATTTT.